These 18 T cell receptor beta chains came from one sample sequenced in a study of blood T cells in healthy people across ages. Together with a sample-barcoded 5' primer, a J-beta primer mix was included in a second PCR lasting about 7 to 12 cycles. TCRdb re-called the 5' RACE reads through MiXCR, storing one row per CDR3 protein. The profile shows fewer than 900,000 distinct CDR3 sequences, roughly two fifths of them singletons. The sample was blood. These receptors were obtained from a woman aged 55-75 years in good health.

This chain links TRBV28 with TRBJ1-5; the D is unclear. The CDR3 is 14 amino acids. The germline V and J ends were trimmed by 2 bases and 0 bases, with 5 bases remaining between them. From germline, CDR1 is MDHEN and CDR2 SYDVKM. CDR3 sequence reads: CASSLLVSNQPQHF. CDR3 sequence (DNA): TGTGCCAGCAGTTTACTAGTTAGCAATCAGCCCCAGCATTTT.

At least ten counts were recorded for this clonotype. The chain couples TRBV11-2 to TRBJ1-2; D is unresolved. There are 13 residues in the CDR3. The V end lost 3 bases, the J end lost 3 bases, and 8 bases lay between the germline ends. Germline CDR1 SGHAT, CDR2 FQNNGV. Here the CDR3 DNA reads TGTGCCAGCAGCTTTATCCCAGACTATGGCTACACCTTC. It specifies CASSFIPDYGYTF.

This clonotype has just a few counts. The V gene is TRBV20-1, the J gene TRBJ2-7; 13 bases match TRBD2. Losses at the gene ends were 6 bases for V and 4 bases for J; bases not matched to a gene: 9. Germline CDR1 DFQATT, CDR2 SNEGSKA (reference sequence). CDR3 length: 15 amino acids. CDR3 residues: CSALPLAGGRYEQYF. The DNA of the CDR3 is TGCAGTGCGCTGCCACTAGCGGGGGGGAGGTACGAGCAGTACTTC.

A few counts support this clonotype. This chain links TRBV2 with TRBJ2-7; D possibly corresponds to TRBD1 (5 bases). The germline V and J ends were trimmed by 3 bases and 6 bases, with 9 bases remaining between them. Germline CDR1 SNHLY, CDR2 FYNNEI. This CDR3 has 12 amino acids. The CDR3 bases are TGTGCCAGCAGTGAGCAGGGCCCCGAGCAGTACTTC. This gives the protein CASSEQGPEQYF.

The chain links TRBV5-4 to TRBJ1-1, with D unclear. The CDR3 loop spans 15 amino acids. Germline V gene data show CDR1 as SGHNT and CDR2 as YYREEE (reference sequence). With 0 bases removed from V and 0 bases from J, the gap between germline ends came to 9 bases. The CDR3 loop reads CASSLAGLLNTEAFF. The CDR3 nucleotides are TGTGCCAGCAGCTTGGCCGGCCTATTGAACACTGAAGCTTTCTTT.

This CDR3 is CASSLTGGYSTDTQYF. In DNA form, the CDR3 reads TGTGCCAGCAGCTTAACCGGCGGATATAGCACAGATACGCAGTATTTT. The rearrangement links TRBV7-3 to TRBJ2-3, with no clear D. V lost 0 bases to trimming and J lost 0 bases, with 10 bases between them. The CDR3 extends over 16 amino acids. Germline CDR1 SGHTA, CDR2 FQGTGA.

This clonotype was counted ten times or more. The genes are TRBV7-9 and TRBJ2-1; tentative D call: TRBD1 (6 bases). Germline assignment: CDR1 SEHNR and CDR2 FQNEAQ (reference sequence). This CDR3 has 14 amino acids. The germline V and J ends were trimmed by 5 bases and 4 bases, with 12 bases remaining between them. CDR3 loop: CASSTADSYNEQFF. Here the CDR3 DNA reads TGTGCCAGCAGCACGGCGGACAGTTACAATGAGCAGTTCTTC. The variable domain in full, completed from reference TRBV7-9 and TRBJ2-1, reads DTGVSQNPRHKITKRGQNVTFRCDPISEHNRLYWYRQTLGQGPEFLTYFQNEAQLEKSRLLSDRFSAERPKGSFSTLEIQRTEQGDSAMYLCASSTADSYNEQFFGPGTRLTVL.

A few counts support this clonotype. The rearrangement uses TRBV15 and TRBJ2-3, with D possibly matching TRBD2 (5 bases). The CDR3 is 15 residues long. Germline V lookup: CDR1 LNHNV, CDR2 YYDKDF (reference sequence). The V end was cut by 1 base, the J end by 4 bases, with 12 bases between. CDR3 DNA: TGTGCCACCAGCAGAGGGTGGAGGTTCGCAGATACGCAGTATTTT. The encoded protein is CATSRGWRFADTQYF.

The chain joins TRBV20-1 to TRBJ2-2, with 11 bases aligning to TRBD2. The CDR3 is made up of 16 amino acids. CDR1 is DFQATT and CDR2 is SNEGSKA in the germline V gene (reference sequence). V gave up 6 bases and J gave up 1 base; unmatched junction bases: 7. CDR3 amino acids: CSAGTSGGLNTGELFF. The CDR3 DNA sequence: TGCAGTGCCGGGACTAGCGGAGGGTTGAACACCGGGGAGCTGTTTTTT.

CDR3 in DNA: TGCAGCGCGGGAGAGGGGCACTACAATGAGCAGTTCTTC. It codes for CSAGEGHYNEQFF. The chain combines TRBV29-1 with TRBJ2-1; perhaps TRBD2 as D (6 bases). Trimming took 7 bases from V and 3 from J, leaving 13 bases between them. The germline V gene encodes CDR1 SQVTM and CDR2 ANQGSEA. The CDR3 sequence is 13 residues long.

This chain joins TRBV5-1 and TRBJ2-3; TRBD1 agrees at 7 bases. The CDR3 has 15 amino acids. Trimming cost V 4 bases and J 2 bases; bases outside gene matches: 7. The germline gives CDR1 SGHRS, CDR2 YFSETQ. CDR3: CASSPRTGDTDTQYF. CDR3 DNA: TGCGCCAGCAGCCCCAGGACAGGCGACACAGATACGCAGTATTTT.

The chain combines TRBV6-1 with TRBJ2-3; 13 bases match TRBD2. Germline V gene data show CDR1 as MNHNS and CDR2 as SASEGT. V was clipped by 5 bases and J by 2 bases; unmatched bases: 7. The CDR3 consists of 17 residues. The CDR3, as DNA: TGTGCCAGCAGTCGCCGACTAGCGGGAGGTCTCACAGATACGCAGTATTTT. It encodes CASSRRLAGGLTDTQYF.

Details on this clonotype: It may be a read error: a sequence one base away is much more abundant. This chain uses TRBV29-1 with TRBJ2-7, with 9 bases that match TRBD1. The J segment lost 6 bases and the V segment lost 7 bases, leaving 10 bases of the junction unmatched. Per germline, CDR1 SQVTM and CDR2 ANQGSEA. This CDR3 has 13 residues. The CDR3 sequence is CSARRGQGGEQYF. CDR3 nucleotide sequence: TGCAGCGCTCGCCGGGGACAGGGTGGCGAGCAGTACTTC.

This chain links TRBV3-1 with TRBJ2-1; 7 nucleotides line up with TRBD2. There are 15 residues in the CDR3. V was clipped by 1 base and J by 7 bases; unmatched bases: 7. Germline CDR1 and CDR2: LGHDT and YNNKEL (reference sequence). CDR3 sequence (DNA): TGTGCCAGCAGCCAAGTAGGCAGGGAGGGGAATGAGCAGTTCTTC. Amino acids: CASSQVGREGNEQFF.

This clonotype occurred a few times. V gene TRBV12-3 or TRBV12-4 combines with J gene TRBJ1-5, with D maybe TRBD1 (5 bases). The CDR3 has 12 residues. Between the trimmed V and J ends, which lost 3 bases and 9 bases, there was a span of 9 bases. CDR3: CASSLGRPPQHF. The CDR3 nucleotides are TGTGCCAGCAGTTTGGGACGTCCGCCCCAGCATTTT.

This chain uses TRBV27 with TRBJ2-7, with D unresolved. Per germline, CDR1 MNHEY and CDR2 SMNVEV (reference sequence). V was shortened by 10 bases and J by 2 bases, with 21 bases between the two germline ends. This CDR3 region has 15 residues. The CDR3 sequence: CATGSPGSKTYEQYF. The CDR3 region has the DNA TGTGCCACCGGGTCTCCCGGGTCGAAGACCTACGAGCAGTACTTC.

The chain recombines TRBV29-1 with TRBJ2-1; 7 nucleotides align to TRBD2. CDR1 SQVTM and CDR2 ANQGSEA come from the germline V gene. V gave up 7 bases and J gave up 6 bases; unmatched junction bases: 12. This CDR3 region has 14 residues. CDR3 DNA: TGCAGCGCCTTAGGGAGCGGGAATGGCAATGAGCAGTTCTTC. Residues: CSALGSGNGNEQFF.

The CDR3 DNA is TGTGCCAGCAGCAATGCTCTTCAGGTGGCGCGGGAGACCCAGTACTTC. Protein product: CASSNALQVARETQYF. This rearrangement joins TRBV21-1 to TRBJ2-5; the table names TRBD1, a call not compared with the DNA. TRBV21-1 is labeled a pseudogene. This CDR3 region has 16 residues.